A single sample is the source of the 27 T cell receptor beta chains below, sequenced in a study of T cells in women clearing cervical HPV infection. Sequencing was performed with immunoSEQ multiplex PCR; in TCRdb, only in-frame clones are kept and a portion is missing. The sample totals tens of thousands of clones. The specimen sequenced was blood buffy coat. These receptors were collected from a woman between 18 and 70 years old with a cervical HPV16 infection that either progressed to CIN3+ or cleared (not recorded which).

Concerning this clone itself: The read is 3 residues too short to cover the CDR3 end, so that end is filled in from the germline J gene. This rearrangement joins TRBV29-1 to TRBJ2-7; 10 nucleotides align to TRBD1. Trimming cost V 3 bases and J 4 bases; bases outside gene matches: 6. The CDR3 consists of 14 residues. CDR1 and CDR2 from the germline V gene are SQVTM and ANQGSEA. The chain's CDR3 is CSVDQGQGLYEQYF. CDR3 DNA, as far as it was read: TGCAGCGTTGACCAGGGACAGGGGCTATACGAG.

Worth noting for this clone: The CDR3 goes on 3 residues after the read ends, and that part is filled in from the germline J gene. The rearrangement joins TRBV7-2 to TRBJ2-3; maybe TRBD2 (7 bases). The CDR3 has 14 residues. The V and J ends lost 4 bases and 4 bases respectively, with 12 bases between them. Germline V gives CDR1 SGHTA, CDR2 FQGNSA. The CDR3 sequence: CASSWGGLSDTQYF. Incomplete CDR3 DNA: TGTGCCAGCAGCTGGGGGGGCCTTTCAGATACG.

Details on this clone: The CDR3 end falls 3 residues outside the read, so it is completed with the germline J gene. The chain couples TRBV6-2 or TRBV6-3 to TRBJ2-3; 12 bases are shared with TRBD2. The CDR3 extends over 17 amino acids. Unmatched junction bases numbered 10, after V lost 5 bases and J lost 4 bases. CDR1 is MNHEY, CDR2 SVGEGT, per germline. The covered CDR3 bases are TGTGCCAGCAGTCACCTACTAGCGGGGGGATTTGCAGATACG. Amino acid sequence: CASSHLLAGGFADT. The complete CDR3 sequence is CASSHLLAGGFADTQYF.

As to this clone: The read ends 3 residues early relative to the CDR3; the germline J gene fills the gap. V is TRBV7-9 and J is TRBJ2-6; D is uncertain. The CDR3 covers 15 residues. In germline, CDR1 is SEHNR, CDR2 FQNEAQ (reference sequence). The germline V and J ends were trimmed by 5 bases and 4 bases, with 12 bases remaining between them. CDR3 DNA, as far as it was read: TGTGCCAGCAGCCGCGACGGGTTGGGGGCCAACGTC. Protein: CASSRDGLGANV. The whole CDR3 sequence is CASSRDGLGANVLTF.

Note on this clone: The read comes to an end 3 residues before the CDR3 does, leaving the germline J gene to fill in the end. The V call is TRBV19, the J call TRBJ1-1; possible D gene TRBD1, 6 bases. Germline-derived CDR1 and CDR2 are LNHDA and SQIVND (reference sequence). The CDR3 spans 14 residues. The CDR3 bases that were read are TGTGCCAGTAGTACTACGGGGGGCAATCAGCCC. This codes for CASSTTGGNQP. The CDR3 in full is CASSTTGGNQPAFF.

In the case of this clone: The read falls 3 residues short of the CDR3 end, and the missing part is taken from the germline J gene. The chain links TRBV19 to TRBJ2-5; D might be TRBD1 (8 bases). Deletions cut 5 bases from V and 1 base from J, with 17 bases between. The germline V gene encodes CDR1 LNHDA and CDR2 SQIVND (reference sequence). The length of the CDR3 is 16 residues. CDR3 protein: CASSHLGGTGQETQYF. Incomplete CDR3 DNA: TGTGCCAGTAGTCATCTGGGGGGGACAGGCCAAGAGACC.

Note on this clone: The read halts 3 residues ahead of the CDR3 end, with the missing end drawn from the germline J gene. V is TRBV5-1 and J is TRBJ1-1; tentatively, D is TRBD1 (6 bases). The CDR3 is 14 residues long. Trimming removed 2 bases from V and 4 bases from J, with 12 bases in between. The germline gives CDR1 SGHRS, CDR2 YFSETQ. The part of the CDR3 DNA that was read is TGCGCCAGCAGCTTCAGGGGTGACGGCACTGAA. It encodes CASSFRGDGTE. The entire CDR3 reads CASSFRGDGTEAFF.

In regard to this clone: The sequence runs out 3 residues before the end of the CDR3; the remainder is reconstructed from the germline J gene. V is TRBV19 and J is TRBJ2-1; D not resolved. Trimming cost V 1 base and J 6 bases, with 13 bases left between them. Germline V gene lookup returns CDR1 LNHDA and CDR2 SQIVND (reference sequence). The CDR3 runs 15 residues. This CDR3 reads CASSIVTTRSNEQFF. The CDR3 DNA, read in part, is TGTGCCAGTAGTATAGTGACGACCAGGAGCAATGAG.

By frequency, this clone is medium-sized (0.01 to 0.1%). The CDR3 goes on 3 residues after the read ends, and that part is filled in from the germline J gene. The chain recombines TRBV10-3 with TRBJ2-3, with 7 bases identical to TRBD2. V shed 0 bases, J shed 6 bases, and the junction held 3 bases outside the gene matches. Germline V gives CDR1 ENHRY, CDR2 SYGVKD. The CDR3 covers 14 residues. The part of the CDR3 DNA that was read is TGTGCCATCAGTGAGTCGTTGGGGGGGGATACG. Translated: CAISESLGGDT. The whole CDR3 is CAISESLGGDTQYF.

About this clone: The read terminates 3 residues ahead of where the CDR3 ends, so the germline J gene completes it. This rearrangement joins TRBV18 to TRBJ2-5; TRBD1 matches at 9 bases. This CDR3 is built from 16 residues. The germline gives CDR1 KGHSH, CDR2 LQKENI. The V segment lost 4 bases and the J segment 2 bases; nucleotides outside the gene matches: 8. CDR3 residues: CASSHKGQGRQETQYF. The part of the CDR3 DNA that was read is TGTGCCAGCTCACATAAGGGACAGGGAAGGCAAGAGACC.

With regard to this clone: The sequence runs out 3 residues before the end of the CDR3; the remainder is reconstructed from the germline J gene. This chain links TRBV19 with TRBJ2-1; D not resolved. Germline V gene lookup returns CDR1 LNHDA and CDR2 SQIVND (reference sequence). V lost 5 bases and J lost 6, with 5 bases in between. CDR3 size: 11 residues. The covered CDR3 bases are TGTGCCAGTAGTCAAGGCAATGAG. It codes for CASSQGNE. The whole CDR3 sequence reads CASSQGNEQFF.

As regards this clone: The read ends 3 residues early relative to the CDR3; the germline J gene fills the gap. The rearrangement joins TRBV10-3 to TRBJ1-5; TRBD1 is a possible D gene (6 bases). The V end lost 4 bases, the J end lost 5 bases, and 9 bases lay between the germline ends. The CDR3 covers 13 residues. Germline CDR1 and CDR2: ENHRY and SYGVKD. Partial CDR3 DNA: TGTGCCATCAGTGGGACAGCAGATCAGCCC. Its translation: CAISGTADQP. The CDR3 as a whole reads CAISGTADQPQHF.

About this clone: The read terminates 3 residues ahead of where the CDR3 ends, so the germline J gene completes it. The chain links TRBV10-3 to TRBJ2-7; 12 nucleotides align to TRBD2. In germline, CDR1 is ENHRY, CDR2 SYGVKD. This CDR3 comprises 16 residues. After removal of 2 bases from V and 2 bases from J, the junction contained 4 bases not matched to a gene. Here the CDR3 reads CAISEERLAGAYEQYF. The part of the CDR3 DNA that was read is TGTGCCATCAGTGAGGAGAGACTAGCGGGGGCCTACGAG.

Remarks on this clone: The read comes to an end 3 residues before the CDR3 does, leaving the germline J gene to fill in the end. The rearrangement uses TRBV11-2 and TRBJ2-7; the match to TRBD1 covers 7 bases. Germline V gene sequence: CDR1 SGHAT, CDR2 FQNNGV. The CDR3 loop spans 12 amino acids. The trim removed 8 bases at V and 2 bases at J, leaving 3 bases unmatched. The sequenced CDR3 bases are TGTGCCAGCGGGACAGCCGCCTACGAG. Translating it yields CASGTAAYE. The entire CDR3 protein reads CASGTAAYEQYF.

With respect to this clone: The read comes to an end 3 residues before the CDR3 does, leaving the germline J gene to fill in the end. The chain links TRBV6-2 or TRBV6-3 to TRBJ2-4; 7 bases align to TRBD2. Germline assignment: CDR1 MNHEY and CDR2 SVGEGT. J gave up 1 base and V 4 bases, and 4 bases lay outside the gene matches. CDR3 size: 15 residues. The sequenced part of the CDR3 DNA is TGTGCCAGCAGTTTCCTCGGGGGGGCCAAAAACATT. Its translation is CASSFLGGAKNI. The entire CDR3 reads CASSFLGGAKNIQYF.

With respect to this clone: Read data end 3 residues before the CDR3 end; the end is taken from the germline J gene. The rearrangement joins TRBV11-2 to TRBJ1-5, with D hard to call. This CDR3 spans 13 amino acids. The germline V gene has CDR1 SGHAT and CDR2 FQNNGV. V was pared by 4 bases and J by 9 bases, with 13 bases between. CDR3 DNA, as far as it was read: TGTGCCAGCAGCTCGCCAGGCGAGGGGCCC. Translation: CASSSPGEGP. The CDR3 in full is CASSSPGEGPQHF.

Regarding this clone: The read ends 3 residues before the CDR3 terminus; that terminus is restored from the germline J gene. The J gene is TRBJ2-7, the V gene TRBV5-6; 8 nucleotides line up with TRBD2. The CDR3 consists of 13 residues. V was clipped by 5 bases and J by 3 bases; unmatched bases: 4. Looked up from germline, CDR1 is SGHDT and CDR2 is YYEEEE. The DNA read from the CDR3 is TGTGCCAGCAGAGGGACTAGTTTCTACGAG. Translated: CASRGTSFYE. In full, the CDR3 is CASRGTSFYEQYF.

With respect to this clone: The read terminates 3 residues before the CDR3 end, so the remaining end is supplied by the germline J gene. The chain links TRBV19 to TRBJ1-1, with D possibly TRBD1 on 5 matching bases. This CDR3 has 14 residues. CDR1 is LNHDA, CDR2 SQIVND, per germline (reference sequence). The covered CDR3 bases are TGTGCCAGTAGTATAAGTGGGGGGATGGAGACC. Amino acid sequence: CASSISGGMET. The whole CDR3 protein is CASSISGGMETAFF.

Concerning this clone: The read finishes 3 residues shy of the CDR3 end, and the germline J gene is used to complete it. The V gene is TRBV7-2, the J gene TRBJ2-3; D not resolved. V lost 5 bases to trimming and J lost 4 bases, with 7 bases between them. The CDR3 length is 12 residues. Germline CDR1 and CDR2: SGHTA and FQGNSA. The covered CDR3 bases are TGTGCCAGCAGCAAACGGGCAGATACG. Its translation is CASSKRADT. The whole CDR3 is CASSKRADTQYF. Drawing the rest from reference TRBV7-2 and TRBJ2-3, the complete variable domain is GAGVSQSPSNKVTEKGKDVELRCDPISGHTALYWYRQSLGQGLEFLIYFQGNSAPDKSGLPSDRFSAERTGGSVSTLTIQRTQQEDSAVYLCASSKRADTQYFGPGTRLTVL.

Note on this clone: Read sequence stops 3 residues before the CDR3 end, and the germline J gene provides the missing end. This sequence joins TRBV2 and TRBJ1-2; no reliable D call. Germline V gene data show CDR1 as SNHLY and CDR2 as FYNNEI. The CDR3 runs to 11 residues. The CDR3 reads CASLKANTYTF. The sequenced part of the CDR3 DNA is TGTGCCAGCCTTAAAGCCAATACC.

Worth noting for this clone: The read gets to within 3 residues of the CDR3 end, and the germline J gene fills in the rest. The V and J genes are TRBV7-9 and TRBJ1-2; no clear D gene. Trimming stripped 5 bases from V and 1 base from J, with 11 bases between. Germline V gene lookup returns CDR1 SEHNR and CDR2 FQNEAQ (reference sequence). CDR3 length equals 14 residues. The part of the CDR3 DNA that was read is TGTGCCAGCAGCCGAGGGTTGGGTAACTATGGC. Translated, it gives CASSRGLGNYG. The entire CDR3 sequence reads CASSRGLGNYGYTF.

This chain's CDR3 is CASSTSGGGTDTQYF. The CDR3 bases that were read are TGTGCCAGCAGCACGAGCGGGGGCGGCACAGATACG. The rearrangement links TRBV7-2 to TRBJ2-3, with 8 bases lining up with TRBD2. The CDR3 goes on 3 residues after the read ends, and that part is filled in from the germline J gene. Per the germline V gene, CDR1 is SGHTA and CDR2 is FQGNSA. The CDR3 contains 15 residues. The V gene end was trimmed by 5 bases and the J gene end by 1 base; junction bases not matched to a gene: 5.

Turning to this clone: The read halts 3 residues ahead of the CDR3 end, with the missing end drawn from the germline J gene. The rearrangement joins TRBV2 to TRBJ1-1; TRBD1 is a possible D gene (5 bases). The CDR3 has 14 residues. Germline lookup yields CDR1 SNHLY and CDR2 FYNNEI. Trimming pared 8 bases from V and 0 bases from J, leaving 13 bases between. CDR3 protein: CASERGPVNTEAFF. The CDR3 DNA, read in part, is TGTGCCAGCGAAAGGGGCCCCGTGAACACTGAA.

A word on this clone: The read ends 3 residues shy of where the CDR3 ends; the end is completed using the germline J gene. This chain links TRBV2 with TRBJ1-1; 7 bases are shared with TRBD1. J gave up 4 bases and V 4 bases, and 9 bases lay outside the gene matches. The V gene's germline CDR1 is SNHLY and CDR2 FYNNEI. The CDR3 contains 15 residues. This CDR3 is CASSGKQGSSTEAFF. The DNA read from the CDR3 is TGTGCCAGCAGTGGAAAACAGGGGTCGAGCACTGAA.

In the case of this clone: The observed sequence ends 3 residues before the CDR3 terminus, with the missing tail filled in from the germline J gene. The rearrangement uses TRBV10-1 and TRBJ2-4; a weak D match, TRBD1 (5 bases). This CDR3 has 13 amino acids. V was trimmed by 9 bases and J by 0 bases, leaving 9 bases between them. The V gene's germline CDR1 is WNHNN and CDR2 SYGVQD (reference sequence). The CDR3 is CARAGIAKNIQYF. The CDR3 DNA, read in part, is TGCGCCAGGGCAGGGATAGCCAAAAACATT.

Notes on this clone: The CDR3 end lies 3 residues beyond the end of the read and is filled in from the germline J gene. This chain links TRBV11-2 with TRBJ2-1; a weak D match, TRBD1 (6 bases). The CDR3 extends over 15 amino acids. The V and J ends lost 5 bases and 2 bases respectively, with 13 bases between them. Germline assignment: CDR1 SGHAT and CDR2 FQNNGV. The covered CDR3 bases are TGTGCCAGCAGCCCTAGGGGGTGGGCCTACAATGAG. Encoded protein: CASSPRGWAYNE. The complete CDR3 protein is CASSPRGWAYNEQFF.

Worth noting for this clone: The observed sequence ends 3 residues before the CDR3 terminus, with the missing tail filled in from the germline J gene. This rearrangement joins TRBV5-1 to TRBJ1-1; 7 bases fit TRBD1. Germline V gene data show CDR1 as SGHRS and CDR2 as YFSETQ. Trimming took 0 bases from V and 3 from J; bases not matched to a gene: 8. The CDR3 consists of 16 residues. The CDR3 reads CASSLDARGFDTEAFF. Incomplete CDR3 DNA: TGCGCCAGCAGCTTGGACGCCAGGGGGTTTGACACTGAA.